The 13 T cell receptor beta chains below all came from one sample that was sequenced in a study of shared T cell receptors in the human thymus. Sequencing was performed with immunoSEQ multiplex PCR; in TCRdb, only in-frame clones are kept and a portion is missing. The table has hundreds of thousands of clones, 88% seen once. These data also featured in a second study, about human thymus T cells.

The specimen sequenced was thymocytes. The receptors were gathered from a boy younger than two with a congenital heart defect.

The chain carries TRBV28 and TRBJ2-7, with unresolved D. CDR1 MDHEN and CDR2 SYDVKM come from the germline V gene. Trimming shortened V by 10 bases and J by 3 bases, and 13 bases separated the two germline ends. This CDR3 has 12 residues. This CDR3 reads CATRWQDYEQYF. CDR3 DNA: TGTGCCACCAGGTGGCAGGACTACGAGCAGTACTTC. The variable domain in full, with the rest retrieved from reference TRBV28 and TRBJ2-7, is DVKVTQSSRYLVKRTGEKVFLECVQDMDHENMFWYRQDPGLGLRLIYFSYDVKMKEKGDIPEGYSVSREKKERFSLILESASTNQTSMYLCATRWQDYEQYFGPGTRLTVT.

The rearrangement uses TRBV15 and TRBJ2-5, with TRBD2 matching over 8 bases. This CDR3 spans 15 amino acids. The V gene's germline CDR1 is LNHNV and CDR2 YYDKDF (reference sequence). The V gene end was trimmed by 0 bases and the J gene end by 4 bases; junction bases not matched to a gene: 4. In nucleotides, the CDR3 is TGTGCCACCAGCAGAGAAAGGCTAGCGGGAGAGACCCAGTACTTC. This encodes CATSRERLAGETQYF.

The rearrangement joins TRBV29-1 to TRBJ2-7; 7 positions agree with TRBD1. Germline V lookup: CDR1 SQVTM, CDR2 ANQGSEA. The CDR3 has 15 amino acids. V gave up 1 base and J gave up 0 bases; unmatched junction bases: 6. The CDR3 DNA sequence: TGCAGCGTTGAAGGGGGACAGCCCAGCTCCTACGAGCAGTACTTC. As protein: CSVEGGQPSSYEQYF.

The chain joins TRBV13 to TRBJ2-1, with TRBD2 matching over 14 bases. V trimming: 3 bases; J trimming: 8 bases; junction bases outside the gene matches: 6. Germline V gene data show CDR1 as PRHDT and CDR2 as FYEKMQ (reference sequence). The CDR3 length is 16 residues. The CDR3 DNA reads as TGTGCCAGCAGCTTTGGGACTAGCGGGAGTGGGCATGAGCAGTTCTTC. This codes for CASSFGTSGSGHEQFF. Full variable domain (rest looked up from reference TRBV13 and TRBJ2-1): AAGVIQSPRHLIKEKRETATLKCYPIPRHDTVYWYQQGPGQDPQFLISFYEKMQSDKGSIPDRFSAQQFSDYHSELNMSSLELGDSALYFCASSFGTSGSGHEQFFGPGTRLTVL.

The chain joins TRBV4-1 to TRBJ2-1; 7 bases are shared with TRBD2. V lost 0 bases, J lost 4 bases, and 9 bases stayed unmatched. In germline, CDR1 is MGHRA, CDR2 YSYEKL. The CDR3 has 17 residues. The CDR3 spells CASSQEPLAARYNEQFF. The DNA for the CDR3 is TGCGCCAGCAGCCAAGAGCCCCTAGCGGCTCGTTACAATGAGCAGTTCTTC.

The chain carries TRBV4-1 and TRBJ1-1; possibly TRBD1 for D (5 bases). The ends were cut back, 1 base at V and 1 base at J, with 10 bases in the middle. CDR1 is MGHRA, CDR2 YSYEKL, per germline. The CDR3 loop spans 15 amino acids. The CDR3 is CASSQAGGPNTEAFF. The CDR3 coding sequence is TGCGCCAGCAGCCAAGCCGGGGGACCGAACACTGAAGCTTTCTTT.

The rearrangement uses TRBV14 and TRBJ1-1, with D tentatively TRBD1 (5 bases). With 1 base removed from V and 3 bases from J, the gap between germline ends came to 9 bases. Per germline, CDR1 SGHDN and CDR2 FVKESK. This CDR3 comprises 14 residues. The CDR3 sequence is CASSQGGIDTEAFF. For the CDR3, the DNA is TGTGCCAGCAGCCAAGGGGGCATAGACACTGAAGCTTTCTTT.

V is TRBV4-3 and J is TRBJ1-3; D gene uncertain. Trimming removed 1 base from V and 2 bases from J, with 9 bases in between. CDR3 length: 15 residues. CDR1 is LGHNA and CDR2 is YSLEER in the germline V gene. CDR3: CASSQGAGAGNTIYF. The CDR3 DNA is TGCGCCAGCAGCCAAGGGGCCGGGGCTGGAAACACCATATATTTT.

The J gene is TRBJ2-1, the V gene TRBV11-3; 13 bases align to TRBD2. This CDR3 contains 15 residues. J was trimmed by 6 bases and V by 5 bases; bases with no gene match: 4. Per germline, CDR1 SGHNT and CDR2 YENEEA. The CDR3 DNA reads TGTGCCAGCAGCCCGGGACTAGCGGGAATCAATGAGCAGTTCTTC. As protein: CASSPGLAGINEQFF.

V gene TRBV7-3 combines with J gene TRBJ2-1, with D possibly being TRBD2 (5 bases). There are 14 residues in the CDR3. The V end was cut by 10 bases, the J end by 9 bases, with 22 bases between. The germline gives CDR1 SGHTA, CDR2 FQGTGA. Written as DNA, the CDR3 is TGTGCCACCTGCCGGGAAGACATCGAAGGTGAGCAGTTCTTC. As protein: CATCREDIEGEQFF.

V gene TRBV29-1 combines with J gene TRBJ2-1, with TRBD2 identical over 10 bases. CDR1 and CDR2 (germline): SQVTM, ANQGSEA. Trimming took 2 bases from V and 5 from J; bases not matched to a gene: 9. There are 16 residues in the CDR3. CDR3 coding DNA: TGCAGCGTTGAAAAGCGGGAGGGCCCGCGTCACAATGAGCAGTTCTTC. Its protein product is CSVEKREGPRHNEQFF.

The CDR3: CASSKDASSYEQYF. CDR3 bases: TGTGCCAGCAGCAAAGACGCGAGTTCCTACGAGCAGTACTTC. The chain uses TRBV21-1 and TRBJ2-7; whether TRBD2, the table's D call, matches the DNA was not checked. TRBV21-1 is recorded as a pseudogene. The CDR3 is 14 residues long.

The V gene is TRBV2, the J gene TRBJ2-5, with D tentatively TRBD2 (5 bases). Germline CDR1 and CDR2: SNHLY and FYNNEI. CDR3 length: 15 residues. Trimming took off 3 bases at V and 4 bases at J, with 15 bases between the two ends. CDR3 sequence: CASSEALLGGETQYF. The CDR3 DNA reads TGTGCCAGCAGTGAGGCCCTCCTAGGAGGAGAGACCCAGTACTTC. The complete variable domain, with remaining parts taken from reference TRBV2 and TRBJ2-5, reads EPEVTQTPSHQVTQMGQEVILRCVPISNHLYFYWYRQILGQKVEFLVSFYNNEISEKSEIFDDQFSVERPDGSNFTLKIRSTKLEDSAMYFCASSEALLGGETQYFGPGTRLLVL.